Below are 3 T cell receptor beta chains sequenced from a single sample in a study of blood T cell repertoires in COVID-19. Only in-frame clones appear in the TCRdb table, and some are missing; sequencing was by immunoSEQ multiplex PCR. Of about 270,000 clones listed, about 88% are singletons. Sequenced sample: PBMCs or T cells enriched from blood (not recorded which). The receptors derive from a woman aged 60 to 75 in a cohort exposed to, infected with or recovered from COVID-19 (not recorded which).

The rearrangement links TRBV15 to TRBJ1-1; 9 nucleotides match TRBD1. V trimming: 5 bases; J trimming: 2 bases; junction bases outside the gene matches: 9. The CDR3 extends over 16 amino acids. The germline V gene encodes CDR1 LNHNV and CDR2 YYDKDF (reference sequence). This CDR3 is CATSQTTGGFNTEAFF. DNA for the CDR3: TGTGCCACCAGCCAAACTACAGGGGGCTTTAACACTGAAGCTTTCTTT.

V and J are TRBV5-1 and TRBJ1-4, with a weak D call TRBD1 (5 bases). This CDR3 has 15 amino acids. With 0 bases removed from V and 6 bases from J, the gap between germline ends came to 12 bases. From germline, CDR1 is SGHRS and CDR2 YFSETQ. CDR3 nucleotides: TGCGCCAGCAGCTTGGTAGGGACTTTTTATGAAAAACTGTTTTTT. Encoded protein: CASSLVGTFYEKLFF.

The rearrangement uses TRBV18 and TRBJ1-1; no definite D call. V lost 3 bases to trimming and J lost 0 bases, with 8 bases between them. Germline CDR1 reads KGHSH; CDR2 reads LQKENI. The CDR3 is 14 amino acids. The CDR3 here is CASSPQTLNTEAFF. The CDR3 bases are TGTGCCAGCTCACCCCAGACTCTGAACACTGAAGCTTTCTTT.